The clone carrying this T cell receptor (beta chain) was seen a single time. This record comes from a study of blood T cell repertoires in COVID-19. The overall study: Samples came from the United States, Italy and Spain, spanning acute and convalescent COVID-19.

Trimming at V came to 4 bases and at J to 2 bases, leaving 8 bases not matched to a gene. Germline CDR1 LGHDT, CDR2 YNNKEL (reference sequence). The CDR3 loop spans 16 amino acids. Data came from immunoSEQ multiplex PCR; TCRdb stores just in-frame clones and leaves some out. The sample holds 200,000 to 300,000 clones, 88% seen once. V gene TRBV3-1 (or the pseudogene TRBV3-2) combines with J gene TRBJ1-2; 9 bases align to TRBD1. The source is a human donor in a cohort sampled during active COVID-19. Sequencing was carried out using peripheral blood. CDR3 in amino acids: CASSPYQGQGNYGYTF. CDR3 in DNA: TGTGCCAGCAGCCCATATCAAGGACAGGGGAACTATGGCTACACCTTC.